This T cell receptor (beta chain) was sequenced during a study of TIL therapy for anti-PD-1-resistant metastatic lung cancer. Time point denoted: pre-treatment sample, taken before nivolumab and TIL therapy. The tumor samples were excised metastases, mostly pleural nodules or supraclavicular lymph nodes. The libraries were made with immunoSEQ v3. Method: immunoSEQ multiplex PCR; TCRdb's copy keeps in-frame clones and lacks some. In the table there are around 26,000 clones, 60% to 70% of which are singletons. The material was tumor tissue, obtained at baseline. This TCR was sampled from a woman between 30 and 85 years old with non-small cell lung cancer.

CDR3 loop: CASSLEGRVAGYTF. The DNA for the CDR3 is TGCGCCAGCAGCTTGGAAGGCAGGGTGGCTGGCTACACCTTC. The V gene is TRBV5-1, the J gene TRBJ1-2; D is possibly TRBD1 (5 bases). CDR3 length: 14 residues. Trimming took 0 bases from V and 7 from J, leaving 13 bases between them. CDR1 and CDR2 from the germline V gene are SGHRS and YFSETQ.